Detailed here is one TCR beta chain. This sample was included in a study of T cell changes during pregnancy in multiple sclerosis. Germline values: CDR1 SEHNR, CDR2 FQNEAQ (reference sequence). V lost 3 bases, J lost 7 bases, and 7 bases lay in between. CDR3 length equals 12 residues. Only in-frame clones appear in the TCRdb table, and some are missing; sequencing was by immunoSEQ multiplex PCR. The sample lists about 55,000 clones; 93% were seen once. The sequencing used CD8+ T cells from peripheral blood mononuclear cells, collected in the second trimester of pregnancy. This receptor was obtained from a female donor with multiple sclerosis, enrolled in a pregnancy study. The genes are TRBV7-9 and TRBJ2-1; D may be TRBD1 (6 bases). The CDR3 region is CASSLQGNEQFF. CDR3 coding DNA: TGTGCCAGCAGCTTGCAGGGGAATGAGCAGTTCTTC.